The clone carrying this T cell receptor (beta chain) was picked up one time. The CDR3 extends over 18 amino acids. CDR1 is LGHDT and CDR2 is YNNKEL in the germline V gene (reference sequence). The V gene end was trimmed by 1 base and the J gene end by 6 bases; junction bases not matched to a gene: 14. This record belongs to a study of blood T cell repertoires in COVID-19. Assay used: immunoSEQ multiplex PCR; TCRdb lists only in-frame clones, some missing. The sample lists around 250,000 clones, roughly nine tenths occurring once. This chain joins TRBV3-1 (or the pseudogene TRBV3-2) and TRBJ2-1; TRBD1 matches at 8 bases. Sequenced input: peripheral blood. The source of this sequence is a man in his forties with active or convalescent COVID-19. CDR3: CASSQATLSGQGRNEQFF. CDR3 bases: TGTGCCAGCAGCCAAGCAACTCTTAGCGGACAGGGACGCAATGAGCAGTTCTTC.